This entry is about one T cell receptor (beta chain). The antigen remains unidentified. This entry is derived from a study of neoadjuvant nivolumab and ipilimumab in lung cancer. Clones were read by immunoSEQ multiplex PCR, and TCRdb kept only the in-frame ones, dropping some. The sample yields roughly 18,000 clones, around 77% seen once. Study-level results: Resected tumors had greater TCR richness and clonality than uninvolved lung. A small number of samples were TCR sequenced.

Deletions cut 2 bases from V and 0 bases from J, with 11 bases between. This CDR3 is built from 15 residues. Germline V gene sequence: CDR1 KGHSH, CDR2 LQKENI. The V call is TRBV18, the J call TRBJ2-7; D may be TRBD2 (5 bases). The TCR sequence derives from an adult with non-small cell lung cancer. The sample consisted of tumor tissue, taken after neoadjuvant nivolumab, alone or with ipilimumab, at or shortly before surgery. The CDR3: CASSPNSGGSYEQYF. In nucleotides, the CDR3 is TGTGCCAGCTCACCAAATTCAGGAGGCTCCTACGAGCAGTACTTC.